This is a list of T cell receptor beta chains from one sample in a study of blood T cell repertoires in COVID-19. Assay: immunoSEQ multiplex PCR; the TCRdb copy retains only in-frame clones and omits some. The table includes about 160,000 clones, 65% to 80% detected once. The specimen was peripheral blood. The origin of the receptors is a man aged 55 to 70 with acute or convalescent COVID-19. CDR3s include the opening cysteine and the closing phenylalanine or tryptophan. The D gene is left open where the match is weak. Some rows have no size entry. The others give once, few or many, or a class for an expanded clone.

V gene	J gene	clone size	D gene	CDR3 protein	CDR3 DNA
TRBV6-2/TRBV6-3	TRBJ2-1	NA	TRBD2	CASSTRMSGGYNEQFF	TGTGCCAGCAGCACCAGGATGTCGGGGGGATACAATGAGCAGTTCTTC
TRBV25-1	TRBJ1-4	NA	TRBD1	CASSGGTGGEKLFF	TGTGCCAGCAGTGGCGGGACAGGGGGCGAAAAACTGTTTTTT
TRBV7-2	TRBJ1-2	NA	TRBD1	CASSLAPDRALYGYTF	TGTGCCAGCAGCTTAGCGCCCGACAGGGCCCTCTATGGCTACACCTTC
TRBV7-3	TRBJ2-1	NA	NA	CASSSTTGFSYNEQFF	TGTGCCAGCAGCTCAACGACAGGTTTCTCCTACAATGAGCAGTTCTTC
TRBV6-6	TRBJ1-1	NA	NA	CASSLTETMNTEAFF	TGTGCCAGCAGCCTGACAGAGACCATGAACACTGAAGCTTTCTTT
TRBV24-1	TRBJ2-5	NA	TRBD1	CATSDSGTGLGETQYF	TGTGCCACCAGTGATTCCGGGACAGGGCTCGGAGAGACCCAGTACTTC
TRBV30	TRBJ1-2	NA	TRBD1	CAWNPGQHNYGYTF	TGTGCCTGGAATCCGGGACAGCATAACTATGGCTACACCTTC
TRBV18	TRBJ2-1	once	TRBD1	CASSRDSNEQFF	TGTGCCAGCTCCCGGGACAGCAATGAGCAGTTCTTC
TRBV5-1	TRBJ2-6	NA	NA	CASSLSQASGANVLTF	TGCGCCAGCAGCTTATCACAGGCTTCGGGGGCCAACGTCCTGACTTTC
TRBV4-2	TRBJ1-5	NA	TRBD1	CASSQENRGSSNQPQHF	TGTGCCAGCAGCCAAGAAAACAGGGGGTCTAGCAATCAGCCCCAGCATTTT
TRBV5-1	TRBJ2-4	NA	NA	CASSWGQGPQNIQYF	TGCGCCAGCAGCTGGGGGCAGGGTCCCCAAAACATTCAGTACTTC
TRBV5-4	TRBJ2-1	NA	TRBD1	CASSLGPGTGGYNEQFF	TGTGCCAGCAGCTTGGGGCCCGGGACAGGGGGTTACAATGAGCAGTTCTTC
TRBV19	TRBJ2-3	NA	TRBD1	CASSISGQGRSTDTQYF	TGTGCCAGTAGTATAAGCGGACAGGGAAGAAGCACAGATACGCAGTATTTT
TRBV6-5	TRBJ1-5	NA	TRBD1	CASSKAWTGFQPQHF	TGTGCCAGCAGTAAGGCCTGGACAGGGTTTCAGCCCCAGCATTTT